This TCR beta chain was obtained from a study of T cell repertoires in breast cancer. Study details: Healthy controls: nine donors. Average yield: about 500,000 sequences per sample and 9.5 to 10 reads per input cell.

The CDR3 sequence is 15 residues long. Germline CDR1 reads MNHNS; CDR2 reads SASEGT. Blocking oligonucleotides added to a second nested PCR suppressed unpaired genes. TCRdb reprocessed the emulsion pairing reads via MiXCR and lists one record per CDR3 protein. The sample yields tens of thousands of distinct CDR3 sequences, 45% seen once. Note on this clonotype: Its matching antigen is unknown.

The study, taken as a whole, reports: Seven or more patient tumors shared roughly 17 TCR pairs rarely seen in control blood. TCR overlap with tumor was roughly 8% in involved nodes and roughly 2.1% in tumor-free nodes.

Primers covering all TCR V genes were used in emulsion RT-PCR on CD8+ T cells. The sequence was collected from a pool of human donors with breast cancer or a healthy control (not recorded which). The sequencing sample was made of CD8+ T cells. This chain uses TRBV6-1 with TRBJ1-2; D unresolved. In nucleotides, the CDR3 is TGTGTTAGCAGTGAATCAGCCAGGACCTTCTATGGCTACACCTTC. It is translated as CVSSESARTFYGYTF.